Listed below are T cell receptor beta chains from one sample, sequenced in a study of post-analysis software for immune sequencing data. Each CDR3 protein is one row after TCRdb ran MiXCR on the PCR reads. The profile shows about 760,000 distinct CDR3 sequences, 25% to 30% of them singletons. Sequenced sample: blood. The receptors were gathered from a girl aged 5-17 years with multiple sclerosis. CDR3s include the opening cysteine and the closing phenylalanine or tryptophan. The order of the fields is clone size, J gene, V gene, D gene, CDR3 length, CDR3 DNA, CDR3 protein. The D gene is left open where the match is weak. Part of the rows lack a size; the others show once, few, many or a class for expanded clones.

few	TRBJ2-3	TRBV29-1	NA	14	TGCAGCGTTGAAGGCGGCGGGCGCACAGATACGCAGTATTTT	CSVEGGGRTDTQYF
few	TRBJ2-5	TRBV15	NA	14	TGTGCCACCAGCACCCCTCCGGCTCAAGAGACCCAGTACTTC	CATSTPPAQETQYF
NA	TRBJ1-2	TRBV7-2	NA	16	TGTGCCAGCAGCTTAGGATGGAGGGTAGCTAACTATGGCTACACCTTC	CASSLGWRVANYGYTF
few	TRBJ1-3	TRBV6-6	TRBD1	14	TGTGCCAGCAGTACCCGGGACAGGGGTAACACCATATATTTT	CASSTRDRGNTIYF
NA	TRBJ2-1	TRBV18	NA	12	TGTGCCAGCTCACCTGGGGGGCTTGAGCAGTTCTTC	CASSPGGLEQFF
NA	TRBJ2-1	TRBV24-1	TRBD2	17	TGTGCCACCAGTGATACCCAATCTAGCGGGAGAGGCGATGAGCAGTTCTTC	CATSDTQSSGRGDEQFF
few	TRBJ2-7	TRBV7-2	TRBD1	13	TGTGCCAGCAGAGGGGCAGGGGGCAACGAGCAGTACTTC	CASRGAGGNEQYF
few	TRBJ2-5	TRBV12-3/TRBV12-4	NA	16	TGTGCCAGCAGTGCCGCGGCGGGGTTGCTTGGGGAGACCCAGTACTTC	CASSAAAGLLGETQYF
NA	TRBJ2-3	TRBV20-1	TRBD2	16	TGCAGTGCTAGTGGGGGGGTCGGTGGATTCACAGATACGCAGTATTTT	CSASGGVGGFTDTQYF
NA	TRBJ2-3	TRBV6-5	NA	15	TGTGCCAGCAGTTTAGGCGACAGGTCAACAGATACGCAGTATTTT	CASSLGDRSTDTQYF
NA	TRBJ1-6	TRBV12-3/TRBV12-4	NA	16	TGTGCCAGCAGTTTATCTGGCGGGATTCGGAATTCACCCCTCCACTTT	CASSLSGGIRNSPLHF
once	TRBJ1-1	TRBV10-3	NA	13	TGTGCCATCAATTCGGGATGGGGCACTGAAGCTTTCTTT	CAINSGWGTEAFF
few	TRBJ2-3	TRBV29-1	NA	16	TGCAGCGTTGGAGTCCCGGGGCCGCCCCAAGGAGATACGCAGTATTTT	CSVGVPGPPQGDTQYF
few	TRBJ1-1	TRBV29-1	TRBD1	16	TGCAGCGTTGCCTATATCCGGACAGGGGGCTACACTGAAGCTTTCTTT	CSVAYIRTGGYTEAFF